This T cell receptor (beta chain) was sequenced in a study of blood T cells in healthy people across ages. Overall study results and limits: Naive and antigen-experienced cells could not be conclusively compared, given unsorted PBMCs. There was a strong correlation between TCR beta diversity and naive T cell percentage.

V shed 3 bases and J shed 7 bases, with 9 bases lying between them. The germline V gene encodes CDR1 SGHNT and CDR2 YENEEA. The CDR3 totals 12 residues. Using a J-beta primer mix together with a sample-barcoded 5' primer, a second PCR was run for about 7 to 12 cycles. CDR3-containing paired-end reads numbering at least 2.5 million came from each sample. TCRdb re-called the 5' RACE reads through MiXCR, storing one row per CDR3 protein. The sample contains some 800,000 distinct CDR3 sequences, under 55% of which appear only once. This clonotype was detected ten times or more. Its antigen remains unidentified.

The material sequenced was blood. This TCR was sampled from a man aged 55 to 70 in good health. The rearrangement uses TRBV11-3 and TRBJ1-2; maybe TRBD1 (6 bases). CDR3 DNA sequence: TGTGCCAGCAGCTTTGGAGGGGGTGGCTACACCTTC. This codes for CASSFGGGGYTF.